A selection of T cell receptor beta chains follows, all from one sample in a study of cytomegalovirus exposure and HLA in healthy donors. The assay was immunoSEQ multiplex PCR, and TCRdb's table has in-frame clones only and misses some. The profile shows some 74,000 clones, over 85% of them singletons. Sequenced: PBMCs. All receptors derive from a woman in her 30s in good health and CMV-seronegative. Each CDR3 is given with its conserved first and last residue. A D gene is named only where the DNA matches it firmly. Clone size is stated in some rows and not others, as once, few, many or a class when expanded.

CDR3 DNA: TGTGCCAGCAGCTTAGTTCACATCCGCCCCCCTTATGATACGCAGTATTTT; CDR3 protein: CASSLVHIRPPYDTQYF; clone size: NA; D gene: NA; J gene: TRBJ2-3; V gene: TRBV7-2
CDR3 DNA: TGTGCCAGCAGGCAGTCAACTAATGAAAAACTGTTTTTT; CDR3 protein: CASRQSTNEKLFF; clone size: NA; D gene: NA; J gene: TRBJ1-4; V gene: TRBV25-1
CDR3 DNA: TGTGCCAGCAGCCCCCGCTGGGGGGATGATACGGGCTACACCTTC; CDR3 protein: CASSPRWGDDTGYTF; clone size: NA; D gene: NA; J gene: TRBJ1-2; V gene: TRBV7-2
CDR3 DNA: TGCAGCGTTTTACCGGGGGACAGGGACACTGAAGCTTTCTTT; CDR3 protein: CSVLPGDRDTEAFF; clone size: NA; D gene: TRBD1; J gene: TRBJ1-1; V gene: TRBV29-1
CDR3 DNA: TGTGCCAGCAGCACCGGACTAGCGGGGGGAACCGGGGAGCTGTTTTTT; CDR3 protein: CASSTGLAGGTGELFF; clone size: NA; D gene: TRBD2; J gene: TRBJ2-2; V gene: TRBV28
CDR3 DNA: TGTGCCAGCAGCCCGCGGGGGGACACTGAAGCTTTCTTT; CDR3 protein: CASSPRGDTEAFF; clone size: NA; D gene: NA; J gene: TRBJ1-1; V gene: TRBV7-9
CDR3 DNA: TGCGCCAGCAGCCAGTCAGGGAAGGGCACTGAAGCTTTCTTT; CDR3 protein: CASSQSGKGTEAFF; clone size: NA; D gene: NA; J gene: TRBJ1-1; V gene: TRBV4-1
CDR3 DNA: TGTGCCAGCAATGCTGGCCAGGTTGAAAAACTGTTTTTT; CDR3 protein: CASNAGQVEKLFF; clone size: NA; D gene: NA; J gene: TRBJ1-4; V gene: TRBV6-1
CDR3 DNA: TGTGCCACTTCCGGGATGAACTATGGCTACACCTTC; CDR3 protein: CATSGMNYGYTF; clone size: NA; D gene: NA; J gene: TRBJ1-2; V gene: TRBV19
CDR3 DNA: TGTGCCAGCAGCTTAGTCCCAGGATTCACAGATACGCAGTATTTT; CDR3 protein: CASSLVPGFTDTQYF; clone size: NA; D gene: NA; J gene: TRBJ2-3; V gene: TRBV7-9
CDR3 DNA: TGCGCCAGCAGCCAAGAGACGCAGGATCTTTCTGGAAACACCATATATTTT; CDR3 protein: CASSQETQDLSGNTIYF; clone size: NA; D gene: NA; J gene: TRBJ1-3; V gene: TRBV4-1
CDR3 DNA: TGTGCCAGCAGTTTACGGGACAGGGGACCCGGGGAGCTGTTTTTT; CDR3 protein: CASSLRDRGPGELFF; clone size: NA; D gene: TRBD1; J gene: TRBJ2-2; V gene: TRBV27
CDR3 DNA: TGTGCCAGCAGTGAAAGACTAGCGGGAGCCTCCTACGAGCAGTACTTC; CDR3 protein: CASSERLAGASYEQYF; clone size: NA; D gene: TRBD2; J gene: TRBJ2-7; V gene: TRBV6-4
CDR3 DNA: TGTGCCAGCAGTGCCCAGGGGGGCACAGATACGCAGTATTTT; CDR3 protein: CASSAQGGTDTQYF; clone size: few; D gene: TRBD1; J gene: TRBJ2-3; V gene: TRBV6-4
CDR3 DNA: TGTGCCAGCAGCGCCTACAGGGTCGAAGAGACCCAGTACTTC; CDR3 protein: CASSAYRVEETQYF; clone size: NA; D gene: NA; J gene: TRBJ2-5; V gene: TRBV7-9
CDR3 DNA: TGTGCCAGCAGTCCGACTAGCGGGCGCTACAATGAGCAGTTCTTC; CDR3 protein: CASSPTSGRYNEQFF; clone size: NA; D gene: TRBD2; J gene: TRBJ2-1; V gene: TRBV6-5